This entry concerns a single T cell receptor (beta chain). The antigen remains unidentified. This CDR3 spans 14 amino acids. Germline CDR1 and CDR2: MNHEY and SVGAGI. V lost 6 bases and J lost 2, with 10 bases in between. The record originates from a study of T cell responses to AZD1222 COVID-19 vaccine. Study-level results: Spike-specific TCR breadth and depth were elevated following two AZD1222 doses. White British donors predominated, females outnumbered males, and clonal diversity was possibly underestimated. Spike as a whole was targeted by vaccine-associated CD4 TCRs, dominant at 160-218 and 743-854.

This table comes from immunoSEQ multiplex PCR, and its TCRdb copy is limited to in-frame clones, with some not included. The repertoire holds around 130,000 clones, 75% to 95% seen once, with 1.9% in the top ten. Researchers grouped second doses given at about 4 or about 12 weeks into one pool. The chain employs TRBV6-5 and TRBJ1-4; D not certain. The sequenced sample was peripheral blood, obtained 28 days after the second AZD1222 dose. This clonotype was sampled from an adult who received the AZD1222 COVID-19 vaccine. CDR3 protein: CASSRGWTNEKLFF. The CDR3 DNA sequence: TGTGCCAGCAGCCGAGGGTGGACTAATGAAAAACTGTTTTTT.